This T cell receptor beta chain emerged from a study of persistence of HIV-infected CD4 T cells. The immunoSEQ assay was version 4, run in survey mode. This table comes from immunoSEQ multiplex PCR, and its TCRdb copy is limited to in-frame clones, with some not included. The sample has over 35,000 clones, more than 70% seen once. Anti-CD3/anti-CD28 beads served as a nonspecific positive control stimulus. CD4+ T cells upregulating both CD40 ligand and CD69 were sorted as responding cells. V was shortened by 4 bases and J by 0 bases, with 11 bases between the two germline ends. The CDR3 totals 14 residues. CDR1 and CDR2 from the germline V gene are SGHDT and YYEEEE. For this clone: Antigen unknown.

The source is an adult man with HIV who was CMV-seropositive. Here the sequenced sample was CD4+ T cells sorted from PBMCs after approximately 20-hour stimulation, taken from a patient who received antiretroviral therapy. The gene calls are TRBV5-6 and TRBJ2-7, with D possibly TRBD1 on 5 matching bases. CDR3 residues: CASSLTVSSYEQYF. The DNA for the CDR3 is TGTGCCAGCAGCCTGACAGTGAGCTCCTACGAGCAGTACTTC.